The following is a T cell receptor (beta chain) sequence with its context. This sample was included in a study of monozygotic twins with inflammatory bowel disease. TCRdb re-called the 5' RACE reads and shows each CDR3 protein once, DNA omitted. In total, the table holds just over 300,000 distinct CDR3 sequences. The sequence was obtained from a human donor with ulcerative colitis or Crohn's disease, or a healthy co-twin of an affected twin (not recorded which). The sample consisted of blood.

The CDR3 is CASNGGRTSGDEQFF. V usage is TRBV19 and J usage is TRBJ2-1; as DNA is missing, the TRBD1 call by TCRdb cannot be tested. CDR1 and CDR2 (germline): LNHDA, SQIVND (reference sequence). The CDR3 totals 15 residues.